Presented here are 20 T cell receptor beta chains from one specimen sequenced in a study of blood T cell repertoires in COVID-19. Profiled with immunoSEQ multiplex PCR; TCRdb holds only in-frame clones, not every one. The top ten hold almost 1.5% of the sample, which has roughly 300,000 clones, less than 85% seen once. Sequenced input: peripheral blood. All receptors derive from a human donor with COVID-19, enrolled during active disease. The donor label of this sample is uncertain.

This chain links TRBV30 with TRBJ2-3; 8 nucleotides line up with TRBD2. V gave up 1 base and J gave up 3 bases; unmatched junction bases: 3. The CDR3 is 14 amino acids. CDR1 and CDR2 from the germline V gene are GTSNPN and SVGIG (reference sequence). CDR3 nucleotides: TGTGCCTGGAGTGACGGGGGGGGGACAGATACGCAGTATTTT. It codes for CAWSDGGGTDTQYF.

The V gene is TRBV18, the J gene TRBJ1-5, with 8 bases fitting TRBD1. Germline values: CDR1 KGHSH, CDR2 LQKENI. CDR3 length: 17 amino acids. V shed 2 bases, J shed 6 bases, and the junction held 12 bases outside the gene matches. CDR3 in amino acids: CASSPEWTGSSSQPQHF. The CDR3 DNA reads TGTGCCAGCTCACCAGAATGGACAGGGTCTTCAAGTCAGCCCCAGCATTTT.

The chain is built from TRBV11-2 and TRBJ1-6; 10 bases match TRBD1. V lost 1 base, J lost 11 bases, and 5 bases stayed unmatched. CDR3 size: 15 residues. The V gene's germline CDR1 is SGHAT and CDR2 FQNNGV. This CDR3 reads CASSLATGGEPPLHF. The CDR3, as DNA: TGTGCCAGCAGCTTAGCGACAGGGGGCGAACCACCCCTCCACTTT.

The V call is TRBV7-9, the J call TRBJ1-4; 9 bases are shared with TRBD1. The CDR3 has 16 amino acids. Losses at the gene ends were 5 bases for V and 6 bases for J; bases not matched to a gene: 10. The V gene's germline CDR1 is SEHNR and CDR2 FQNEAQ (reference sequence). In DNA, the CDR3 is TGTGCCAGCAGCGGACCACCGGGACAGGGTCATGAAAAACTGTTTTTT. Translation gives CASSGPPGQGHEKLFF.

This chain connects TRBV28 to TRBJ1-1; no reliable D call. Germline loops: CDR1 MDHEN, CDR2 SYDVKM. The CDR3 is 14 residues long. V shed 5 bases and J shed 4 bases, with 14 bases lying between them. The CDR3 DNA is TGTGCCAGCAGTATCCCCGGGGTCTTCACTGAAGCTTTCTTT. It translates to CASSIPGVFTEAFF.

This clone was seen just once. V is TRBV9 and J is TRBJ1-1, with 7 bases fitting TRBD1. Germline loops: CDR1 SGDLS, CDR2 YYNGEE. CDR3 size: 14 residues. Losses at the gene ends were 5 bases for V and 7 bases for J; bases not matched to a gene: 11. CDR3 residues: CASRPGQTTGEAFF. The CDR3 bases are TGTGCCAGCAGGCCGGGACAGACTACGGGTGAAGCTTTCTTT.

This clone came up once. The rearrangement uses TRBV6-2 or TRBV6-3 and TRBJ1-1, with D unresolved. The ends were cut back, 3 bases at V and 1 base at J, with 15 bases in the middle. CDR3 length: 16 amino acids. Germline V gives CDR1 MNHEY, CDR2 SVGEGT. Here the CDR3 DNA reads TGTGCCAGCAGTTATTATTTAGGACGGGAGAACACTGAAGCTTTCTTT. Translating gives CASSYYLGRENTEAFF.

This rearrangement joins TRBV6-1 to TRBJ1-1; the D is unclear. Germline V gene data show CDR1 as MNHNS and CDR2 as SASEGT. V shed 3 bases and J shed 7 bases, with 21 bases lying between them. This CDR3 region has 16 residues. CDR3 loop: CASSDPRTASGVEAFF. The CDR3 bases are TGTGCCAGCAGTGACCCCCGGACCGCATCGGGAGTTGAAGCTTTCTTT.

In its sample, this clone was seen once. The chain links TRBV4-3 to TRBJ2-1; D is possibly TRBD2 (6 bases). The V gene's germline CDR1 is LGHNA and CDR2 YSLEER. Trimming cost V 0 bases and J 8 bases, with 20 bases left between them. The CDR3 is 17 residues long. CDR3: CASSQELGTPFVYEQFF. The CDR3 nucleotides read TGCGCCAGCAGCCAAGAACTAGGGACTCCCTTCGTCTATGAGCAGTTCTTC.

This chain joins TRBV3-1 (or the pseudogene TRBV3-2) and TRBJ2-7; weak D call: TRBD1 (6 bases). With 1 base removed from V and 1 base from J, the gap between germline ends came to 11 bases. The V gene's germline CDR1 is LGHDT and CDR2 YNNKEL (reference sequence). The CDR3 totals 15 residues. DNA for the CDR3: TGTGCCAGCAGCCAAGTCCAGGGGTGGTCCTACGAGCAGTACTTC. This sequence encodes CASSQVQGWSYEQYF.

The chain couples TRBV19 to TRBJ2-7; D call uncertain. V was clipped by 0 bases and J by 2 bases, with 11 bases between them. CDR1 and CDR2 from the germline V gene are LNHDA and SQIVND (reference sequence). There are 15 residues in the CDR3. CDR3 DNA sequence: TGTGCCAGTAGTATAGAGGCCCCGCCGACCTACGAGCAGTACTTC. Amino acids: CASSIEAPPTYEQYF.

The rearrangement links TRBV6-2 or TRBV6-3 to TRBJ1-5, with no clear D. V was shortened by 4 bases and J by 4 bases, with 14 bases between the two germline ends. CDR3 length: 15 amino acids. Germline V lookup: CDR1 MNHEY, CDR2 SVGEGT. The CDR3 spells CASSWAGSGNQPQHF. CDR3 coding DNA: TGTGCCAGCAGTTGGGCGGGGTCGGGAAATCAGCCCCAGCATTTT.

The chain has TRBV5-4 and TRBJ2-1, with TRBD2 as a possible D gene (5 bases). V was trimmed by 4 bases and J by 0 bases, leaving 17 bases between them. CDR1 is SGHNT, CDR2 YYREEE, per germline (reference sequence). CDR3 length: 17 residues. CDR3: CASSSDLIASSYNEQFF. CDR3 DNA: TGTGCCAGCAGCAGCGACTTAATAGCGAGCTCCTACAATGAGCAGTTCTTC.

The chain joins TRBV5-1 to TRBJ1-1; D is ambiguous. CDR1 is SGHRS and CDR2 is YFSETQ in the germline V gene. CDR3 length: 14 amino acids. The V gene lost 1 base and the J gene lost 0 bases, with 7 bases spanning the gap. The CDR3: CASSLFQVNTEAFF. The DNA of the CDR3 is TGCGCCAGCAGCTTGTTTCAGGTGAACACTGAAGCTTTCTTT.

The chain joins TRBV5-4 to TRBJ2-4, with D tentatively TRBD2 (6 bases). The CDR3 is 16 amino acids. Trimming pared 0 bases from V and 2 bases from J, leaving 12 bases between. Germline V gene lookup returns CDR1 SGHNT and CDR2 YYREEE (reference sequence). The CDR3 coding sequence is TGTGCCAGCAGCTTGGGGGACTCGTTCACCAAAAACATTCAGTACTTC. Translation gives CASSLGDSFTKNIQYF.

The gene calls are TRBV15 and TRBJ1-1; 8 bases match TRBD1. V shed 6 bases and J 4 bases; nucleotides not matched to a gene: 10. CDR1 and CDR2 from the germline V gene are LNHNV and YYDKDF (reference sequence). The CDR3 totals 15 residues. CDR3 nucleotides: TGTGCCACCAGTGGAGCCTCCGACAGGGGCACTGAAGCTTTCTTT. Residues: CATSGASDRGTEAFF. The whole variable domain, remainder taken from reference TRBV15 and TRBJ1-1, is DAMVIQNPRYQVTQFGKPVTLSCSQTLNHNVMYWYQQKSSQAPKLLFHYYDKDFNNEADTPDNFQSRRPNTSFCFLDIRSPGLGDTAMYLCATSGASDRGTEAFFGQGTRLTVV.

This clone showed up just a few times. The rearrangement links TRBV19 to TRBJ1-5; maybe TRBD1 (6 bases). Germline V CDR1 and CDR2: LNHDA, SQIVND (reference sequence). Trimming shortened V by 10 bases and J by 0 bases, and 25 bases separated the two germline ends. This CDR3 spans 18 amino acids. CDR3 protein: CAIGLGQGLSYSNQPQHF. In DNA form, the CDR3 reads TGTGCCATCGGGCTGGGACAAGGATTGTCGTATAGCAATCAGCCCCAGCATTTT.

The V call is TRBV19, the J call TRBJ2-5, with D maybe TRBD1 (6 bases). The CDR3 has 13 residues. In germline, CDR1 is LNHDA, CDR2 SQIVND (reference sequence). V shed 9 bases and J shed 1 base, with 12 bases lying between them. CDR3 bases: TGTGCCAGCAGCACAGGGATCCAAGAGACCCAGTACTTC. Its protein is CASSTGIQETQYF. Supplemented by reference TRBV19 and TRBJ2-5, the full variable domain reads DGGITQSPKYLFRKEGQNVTLSCEQNLNHDAMYWYRQDPGQGLRLIYYSQIVNDFQKGDIAEGYSVSREKKESFPLTVTSAQKNPTAFYLCASSTGIQETQYFGPGTRLLVL.

V usage is TRBV10-3 and J usage is TRBJ2-2; a possible D gene is TRBD2 (5 bases). V was pared by 3 bases and J by 1 base, with 18 bases between. The CDR3 runs 18 residues. Germline V gives CDR1 ENHRY, CDR2 SYGVKD. The chain's CDR3 is CAISDDITLAVNTGELFF. The CDR3 nucleotides are TGTGCCATCAGTGACGATATCACCCTAGCCGTGAACACCGGGGAGCTGTTTTTT.

The chain combines TRBV7-9 with TRBJ2-1, with TRBD2 matching over 7 bases. Trimming removed 3 bases from V and 0 bases from J; junction bases left unmatched: 2. This CDR3 contains 15 residues. The germline V gene has CDR1 SEHNR and CDR2 FQNEAQ (reference sequence). The CDR3 loop reads CASSLRGSSYNEQFF. CDR3 nucleotides: TGTGCCAGCAGCTTGCGCGGGAGCTCCTACAATGAGCAGTTCTTC.